The T cell receptor beta chain described here comes from a study of blood T cell repertoires in COVID-19. Study-wide context: The cDNA or gDNA used as material had been derived from T cells, B-cell-depleted T cells, or PBMCs.

The method was immunoSEQ multiplex PCR; TCRdb's version includes in-frame clones alone and lacks a portion of them. The data hold under 250,000 clones, with approximately 80% observed a single time. From germline, CDR1 is SEHNR and CDR2 FQNEAQ (reference sequence). V lost 2 bases and J 2 bases, leaving 11 bases between the germline ends. The CDR3 extends over 15 amino acids. The rearrangement joins TRBV7-9 to TRBJ2-3; possible D gene TRBD1, 6 bases. Specimen: peripheral blood. The receptor comes from a young man who had recovered from COVID-19. The CDR3 loop reads CASSLNRENTDTQYF. The CDR3 DNA follows: TGTGCCAGCAGCTTAAACAGGGAAAACACAGATACGCAGTATTTT.